Listed below are T cell receptor beta chains from one sample, sequenced in a study of cytomegalovirus exposure and HLA in healthy donors. Repertoires were generated with immunoSEQ multiplex PCR, while TCRdb's copy carries only in-frame clones and drops some. The sample yields approximately 140,000 clones, 85% to 90% seen once. The specimen was PBMCs. The receptors derive from a woman younger than 30 in good health and CMV-seropositive. The CDR3 runs from the conserved cysteine through the conserved F or W. D genes are given only for firm matches. Size values are once, few and many counts, or a class for expanded clones, and some rows have none.

clone size	D gene	V gene	J gene	CDR3 DNA	CDR3 protein
-	TRBD2	TRBV13	TRBJ2-4	TGTGCCAGCAGCTTGGCGGGAGCCATTCAGTACTTC	CASSLAGAIQYF
-	TRBD2	TRBV4-3	TRBJ2-3	TGCGCCAGCAGCCAATTGGCCGTTGGTAGCGGGGGTCGGGGTACGCAGTATTTT	CASSQLAVGSGGRGTQYF
-	-	TRBV6-5	TRBJ2-1	TGTGCCAGCAGTCAGCTGGGGGGTAATGAGCAGTTCTTC	CASSQLGGNEQFF
-	-	TRBV6-1	TRBJ2-5	TGTGCCAGCGGGTTGCGGGGGCAGGGGACCCAGTACTTC	CASGLRGQGTQYF
-	TRBD1	TRBV28	TRBJ1-6	TGTGCCAGCAGTCGCCGGGACAGATACAATTCACCCCTCCACTTT	CASSRRDRYNSPLHF
-	TRBD1	TRBV29-1	TRBJ1-1	TGCAGCGTTGGGGGACAGGAGCGGGCTGAAGCTTTCTTT	CSVGGQERAEAFF
-	-	TRBV5-1	TRBJ2-7	TGCGCCAGCAGCTTGGGCAGGGGAGGGTACGAGCAGTACTTC	CASSLGRGGYEQYF
-	-	TRBV7-3	TRBJ2-6	TGTGCCAGCCGTCCCGGGTCTTACTCTGGGGCCAACGTCCTGACTTTC	CASRPGSYSGANVLTF
-	-	TRBV27	TRBJ1-5	TGTGCCAGCAGTTTCCCAGGCCAGCCCCAGCATTTT	CASSFPGQPQHF
-	-	TRBV7-9	TRBJ1-4	TGTGCCAGCAGCCCCCCCGAGGGCAATAATGAAAAACTGTTTTTT	CASSPPEGNNEKLFF
-	-	TRBV6-5	TRBJ2-7	TGTGCCAGCAGTTACTTTCGGGGCTCCTACGAGCAGTACTTC	CASSYFRGSYEQYF
few	TRBD1	TRBV30	TRBJ2-7	TGTGCCTGGAGTCACTTTACAGGGGGTTCTTACGAGCAGTACTTC	CAWSHFTGGSYEQYF
-	TRBD1	TRBV2	TRBJ1-2	TGTGCCAGCGTAGTTGAGACAGGGGGTTATGGCTACACCTTC	CASVVETGGYGYTF
-	-	TRBV19	TRBJ1-5	TGTGCCAGTAGTAGGGGGCAGGGGCAGCCCCAGCATTTT	CASSRGQGQPQHF
-	-	TRBV28	TRBJ2-5	TGTGCCAGCAGTCCACAGGGAAACTACCAAGAGACCCAGTACTTC	CASSPQGNYQETQYF
-	-	TRBV7-3	TRBJ1-1	TGTGCCAGCAGCTTATGGGCAGAGAACACTGAAGCTTTCTTT	CASSLWAENTEAFF
-	-	TRBV28	TRBJ2-2	TGTGCCAGCAGTTTGGAGTCAGGGGAGAACACCGGGGAGCTGTTTTTT	CASSLESGENTGELFF
-	TRBD2	TRBV4-2	TRBJ2-7	TGTGCCAGCAGCCATCCGAGACTAGCGCGATCCTACGAGCAGTACTTC	CASSHPRLARSYEQYF
-	-	TRBV1	TRBJ2-3	TGCACCAGCAGCCCAAGACTAGCGGGGAAAGATACGCAGTATTTT	CTSSPRLAGKDTQYF
-	-	TRBV2	TRBJ2-1	TGTGCCAGCAGTGAAAATACCATAGAGGAGCAGTTCTTC	CASSENTIEEQFF
once	TRBD1	TRBV4-1	TRBJ2-1	TGCGCCAGCAGCCAAGATTACAGGGGCAATGAGCAGTTCTTC	CASSQDYRGNEQFF
once	TRBD2	TRBV5-5	TRBJ2-7	TGTGCCAGCAGCTTACGGGTAGCGGGGATTTTCTACGAGCAGTACTTC	CASSLRVAGIFYEQYF
-	TRBD1	TRBV14	TRBJ2-7	TGTGCCAGCAGCCAATTGGACAGGGCGAATTACGAGCAGTACTTC	CASSQLDRANYEQYF
-	-	TRBV4-1	TRBJ2-5	TGCGCCAGCAGCCACACCGGGTCTCCGGAAGAGACCCAGTACTTC	CASSHTGSPEETQYF